These 18 T cell receptor beta chains originate from one sample sequenced in a study of regulatory T cells in long-lasting Graves disease. Regarding time point: newly diagnosed GD, antithyroid drugs for less than 3 months. RNA from PBMCs was the source of the TCR library. Construction of the TCR beta libraries employed iRepertoire HTBI primers in conjunction with Arm-PCR of CDR3 regions. MiXCR was run by TCRdb on the multiplex PCR reads, yielding one entry per CDR3 protein. Of over 500,000 distinct CDR3 sequences listed, roughly 15% are singletons. These data are also associated with another study on T cells in Graves' hyperthyroidism and ophthalmopathy.

The sequenced sample was peripheral blood mononuclear cells (PBMCs), obtained at new diagnosis, from a patient treated with antithyroid drugs. These receptors all stem from a woman in her 30s with Graves disease.

This chain connects TRBV24-1 to TRBJ2-1, with 11 positions matching TRBD2. With 2 bases clipped from V and 6 bases from J, the junction kept 5 bases outside the gene matches. Per germline, CDR1 KGHDR and CDR2 SFDVKD. The CDR3 contains 16 residues. The CDR3 sequence: CATSDSSLAGVNEQFF. The DNA of the CDR3 is TGTGCCACCAGTGATTCCTCACTAGCGGGGGTCAATGAGCAGTTCTTC.

The chain recombines TRBV5-6 with TRBJ2-2; 8 bases are a match to TRBD1. With V trimmed by 4 bases and J by 5 bases, 4 bases remained unmatched. Looked up from germline, CDR1 is SGHDT and CDR2 is YYEEEE. This CDR3 has 14 amino acids. CDR3 nucleotide sequence: TGTGCCAGCAGCACCAGACAGGGGACCGGGGAGCTGTTTTTT. The encoded protein is CASSTRQGTGELFF. Based on the CDR3 plus reference TRBV5-6 and TRBJ2-2, the full variable domain is DAGVTQSPTHLIKTRGQQVTLRCSPKSGHDTVSWYQQALGQGPQFIFQYYEEEERQRGNFPDRFSGHQFPNYSSELNVNALLLGDSALYLCASSTRQGTGELFFGEGSRLTVL.

Notes on this clonotype: This may be a read error, as it is one base from a much larger clone. V is TRBV27 and J is TRBJ2-7; 11 nucleotides agree with TRBD2. Germline values: CDR1 MNHEY, CDR2 SMNVEV (reference sequence). With V trimmed by 0 bases and J by 7 bases, 17 bases remained unmatched. The length of the CDR3 is 19 residues. The CDR3 loop reads CASSLSLGELAGVYNEQYF. The CDR3 nucleotides read TGTGCCAGCAGTTTATCTCTTGGGGAACTAGCGGGAGTTTACAATGAGCAGTACTTC.

The chain is built from TRBV2 and TRBJ2-5; D is ambiguous. V was cut by 1 base and J by 4 bases, with 13 bases left in between. The CDR3 is made up of 15 amino acids. In germline, CDR1 is SNHLY, CDR2 FYNNEI. CDR3 residues: CASSEGPAGGETQYF. The CDR3 DNA reads as TGTGCCAGCAGTGAAGGGCCAGCCGGTGGAGAGACCCAGTACTTC.

Note on this clonotype: Since a much larger clone is just one base distant, this may be a read error. The rearrangement joins TRBV25-1 to TRBJ1-6; D uncertain. The CDR3 is 12 amino acids. Deletions cut 3 bases from V and 5 bases from J, with 2 bases between. Germline V gene data show CDR1 as MGHDK and CDR2 as SYGVNS. CDR3 coding DNA: TGTGCCAGCAGTGAGGATAATTCACCCCTCCACTTT. This gives the protein CASSEDNSPLHF.

This clonotype came up once. The rearrangement uses TRBV6-2 or TRBV6-3 and TRBJ2-1; D call uncertain. CDR3 length: 14 residues. Germline CDR1 is MNHEY and CDR2 is SVGEGT. Trimming cost V 8 bases and J 0 bases, with 11 bases left between them. The DNA for the CDR3 is TGTGCCAGCTCGACCCTTAGCTCCTACAATGAGCAGTTCTTC. Amino acids: CASSTLSSYNEQFF.

This clonotype has a count of ten or more. This sequence joins TRBV20-1 and TRBJ2-1; D gene unclear. Trimming shortened V by 3 bases and J by 7 bases, and 19 bases separated the two germline ends. Germline CDR1 is DFQATT and CDR2 is SNEGSKA (reference sequence). This CDR3 comprises 15 residues. CDR3 sequence reads: CSASPVEMDRNEQFF. Here the CDR3 DNA reads TGCAGTGCTAGCCCTGTAGAGATGGATAGAAATGAGCAGTTCTTC.

The CDR3 nucleotides read TGTGCCAGCAGCGGGATGCACGGACTAGCGCATAGCACAGATACGCAGTATTTT. This translates into CASSGMHGLAHSTDTQYF. The chain links TRBV9 to TRBJ2-3; 9 nucleotides line up with TRBD2. The J segment lost 0 bases and the V segment lost 3 bases, leaving 11 bases of the junction unmatched. CDR3 length: 18 residues. Germline-derived CDR1 and CDR2 are SGDLS and YYNGEE.

This clonotype showed up just a few times. The chain employs TRBV29-1 and TRBJ2-6; D is unresolved. V was trimmed by 7 bases and J by 1 base, leaving 8 bases between them. The germline gives CDR1 SQVTM, CDR2 ANQGSEA. The CDR3 runs to 13 residues. CDR3 sequence reads: CSAVLSGANVLTF. As DNA, the CDR3 is TGCAGCGCCGTACTTTCTGGGGCCAACGTCCTGACTTTC.

V gene TRBV19 combines with J gene TRBJ2-3, with D unresolved. Trimming removed 5 bases from V and 1 base from J, with 13 bases in between. This CDR3 contains 15 residues. CDR1 is LNHDA, CDR2 SQIVND, per germline (reference sequence). This CDR3 reads CASSHGLWGTDTQYF. The CDR3 DNA sequence: TGTGCCAGTAGTCACGGGCTTTGGGGCACAGATACGCAGTATTTT. The whole variable domain, filled in from reference TRBV19 and TRBJ2-3, reads DGGITQSPKYLFRKEGQNVTLSCEQNLNHDAMYWYRQDPGQGLRLIYYSQIVNDFQKGDIAEGYSVSREKKESFPLTVTSAQKNPTAFYLCASSHGLWGTDTQYFGPGTRLTVL.

This clonotype was recorded at least ten times. The chain recombines TRBV6-2 or TRBV6-3 with TRBJ2-7; D remains ambiguous. Germline assignment: CDR1 MNHEY and CDR2 SVGEGT. V lost 7 bases and J lost 3, with 10 bases in between. This CDR3 comprises 12 residues. CDR3 nucleotide sequence: TGTGCCAGCATCTGGAGACACTACGAGCAGTACTTC. Protein: CASIWRHYEQYF.

This clonotype was found many times. This chain uses TRBV2 with TRBJ2-1; 8 nucleotides align to TRBD1. Germline assignment: CDR1 SNHLY and CDR2 FYNNEI. This CDR3 spans 15 amino acids. The trim removed 6 bases at V and 6 bases at J, leaving 10 bases unmatched. For the CDR3, the DNA is TGTGCCAGCAGAAGCGACAGGGGATCTTTCAATGAGCAGTTCTTC. It specifies CASRSDRGSFNEQFF.

This clonotype was recorded many times. For the CDR3, the DNA is TGTGCCAGCAGTCCCGGCGGGGCCCGTAGGGGAAAACTGTTTTTT. Amino acids: CASSPGGARRGKLFF. The V and J genes are TRBV28 and TRBJ1-4, with a tentative D call TRBD1 (5 bases). Germline-derived CDR1 and CDR2 are MDHEN and SYDVKM. Trimming stripped 5 bases from V and 10 bases from J, with 20 bases between. The CDR3 spans 15 residues. The whole variable domain, filled in from reference TRBV28 and TRBJ1-4, reads DVKVTQSSRYLVKRTGEKVFLECVQDMDHENMFWYRQDPGLGLRLIYFSYDVKMKEKGDIPEGYSVSREKKERFSLILESASTNQTSMYLCASSPGGARRGKLFFGSGTQLSVL.

This clonotype has more than one count but fewer than ten. The CDR3 sequence: CASSLGRREVPDTQYF. CDR3 DNA sequence: TGCGCCAGCAGCTTGGGGAGGCGGGAGGTCCCAGATACGCAGTATTTT. V and J are TRBV5-1 and TRBJ2-3, with 8 positions matching TRBD2. The CDR3 has 16 amino acids. V was pared by 0 bases and J by 4 bases, with 7 bases of the junction left unmatched. CDR1 and CDR2 (germline): SGHRS, YFSETQ.

On this clonotype: A single base is all that separates this from a far larger clone, so a read error is likely. The rearrangement joins TRBV25-1 to TRBJ2-4; D is ambiguous. Germline V gene data show CDR1 as MGHDK and CDR2 as SYGVNS. CDR3 length equals 13 residues. V was shortened by 4 bases and J by 1 base, with 5 bases between the two germline ends. The CDR3 region has the DNA TGTGCCAGCAGTGCCGTCGCCAAAAACATTCAGTACTTC. Translated, it gives CASSAVAKNIQYF.

A word on this clonotype: Given a much more abundant clone one base away, this may be a read error. This rearrangement joins TRBV7-3 to TRBJ2-7; 8 nucleotides agree with TRBD1. In germline, CDR1 is SGHTA, CDR2 FQGTGA. Trimming removed 2 bases from V and 5 bases from J; junction bases left unmatched: 2. This CDR3 region has 13 residues. The CDR3 is CASSLADRDEQYF. The CDR3 DNA is TGTGCCAGCAGCTTAGCGGACAGGGACGAGCAGTACTTC.

This clonotype has a count of ten or more. The CDR3 coding sequence is TGTGCCAGCCAATGGGATAGTACTGAGCAGTTCTTC. It codes for CASQWDSTEQFF. V gene TRBV2 combines with J gene TRBJ2-1; D remains unclear. The CDR3 consists of 12 residues. CDR1 SNHLY and CDR2 FYNNEI come from the germline V gene. The V and J ends lost 8 bases and 9 bases respectively, with 14 bases between them. Complete variable domain (other parts from reference TRBV2 and TRBJ2-1): EPEVTQTPSHQVTQMGQEVILRCVPISNHLYFYWYRQILGQKVEFLVSFYNNEISEKSEIFDDQFSVERPDGSNFTLKIRSTKLEDSAMYFCASQWDSTEQFFGPGTRLTVL.

This clonotype has only a few counts. The CDR3, as DNA: TGTGCCAGCAGTGAATTTGCCGGGGAGCTGTTTTTT. It is translated as CASSEFAGELFF. The V gene is TRBV25-1, the J gene TRBJ2-2, with D uncertain. Per germline, CDR1 MGHDK and CDR2 SYGVNS. Trimming removed 1 base at V and 6 bases at J, with 3 bases between. The CDR3 is made up of 12 amino acids. The variable domain in full, with the rest retrieved from reference TRBV25-1 and TRBJ2-2, is EADIYQTPRYLVIGTGKKITLECSQTMGHDKMYWYQQDPGMELHLIHYSYGVNSTEKGDLSSESTVSRIRTEHFPLTLESARPSHTSQYLCASSEFAGELFFGEGSRLTVL.